Below, 12 T cell receptor beta chains from the same sample are listed, as sequenced in a study of T cell clonality in common variable immunodeficiency. No antigen has been assigned to these receptors. Assay: immunoSEQ multiplex PCR; the TCRdb copy retains only in-frame clones and omits some. In total the sample includes 9,500 to 15,000 clones, none of them seen once. Study-wide results and limits: Reportedly, TCR beta sequences from common variable immunodeficiency showed fewer deletions and N-nucleotide insertions.

The sample comprised peripheral blood mononuclear cells. These receptors all come from a human donor with common variable immunodeficiency.

This clone was found a few times. From the germline J gene comes the end of the CDR3, since the read stops 3 residues before it. This chain links TRBV2 with TRBJ2-3; TRBD2 might be the D (6 bases). The CDR3 has 14 amino acids. Germline CDR1 is SNHLY and CDR2 is FYNNEI. V was trimmed by 4 bases and J by 2 bases, leaving 10 bases between them. The covered CDR3 bases are TGTGCCAGCAGTGGGCGGGGCCCCACAGATACG. Its protein product is CASSGRGPTDT. The whole CDR3 is CASSGRGPTDTQYF.

This CDR3 is CAWSVQAGGFGETQYF. The part of the CDR3 DNA that was read is TGTGCCTGGAGTGTACAAGCGGGGGGTTTTGGAGAGACC. V and J are TRBV30 and TRBJ2-5, with 9 bases identical to TRBD2. The read ends 3 residues shy of where the CDR3 ends; the end is completed using the germline J gene. Germline assignment: CDR1 GTSNPN and CDR2 SVGIG (reference sequence). The CDR3 length is 16 residues. V shed 0 bases and J 4 bases; nucleotides not matched to a gene: 9. Filled out from reference TRBV30 and TRBJ2-5, the complete variable domain reads SQTIHQWPATLVQPVGSPLSLECTVEGTSNPNLYWYRQAAGRGLQLLFYSVGIGQISSEVPQNLSASRPQDRQFILSSKKLLLSDSGFYLCAWSVQAGGFGETQYFGPGTRLLVL.

Turning to this clone: The DNA ends 3 residues before the CDR3 does, and the rest of the CDR3 is filled in from the germline J gene. The chain couples TRBV18 to TRBJ1-1, with D unresolved. Trimming took 3 bases from V and 1 from J, leaving 6 bases between them. CDR3 length: 13 residues. In germline, CDR1 is KGHSH, CDR2 LQKENI. This CDR3 reads CASSPPGNTEAFF. The CDR3 DNA, read in part, is TGTGCCAGCTCACCCCCGGGGAACACTGAA.

Notes on this clone: The DNA ends 3 residues before the CDR3 does, and the rest of the CDR3 is filled in from the germline J gene. The V call is TRBV7-2, the J call TRBJ1-2; TRBD1 matches 7 bases. Trimming at V came to 1 base and at J to 7 bases, leaving 9 bases not matched to a gene. This CDR3 contains 15 residues. Germline values: CDR1 SGHTA, CDR2 FQGNSA. The chain's CDR3 is CASSLVWRQGGGYTF. CDR3 bases read: TGTGCCAGCAGCTTAGTTTGGCGACAGGGTGGTGGC.

Remarks on this clone: The read gets to within 3 residues of the CDR3 end, and the germline J gene fills in the rest. V and J are TRBV6-2 or TRBV6-3 and TRBJ1-4; D not certain. Germline-derived CDR1 and CDR2 are MNHEY and SVGEGT. Trimming pared 7 bases from V and 5 bases from J, leaving 8 bases between. The CDR3 consists of 12 residues. The CDR3 reads CASKRLNEKLFF. The part of the CDR3 DNA that was read is TGTGCCAGCAAGCGGCTCAATGAAAAA.

On this clone itself: The read ends 3 residues shy of where the CDR3 ends; the end is completed using the germline J gene. V is TRBV30 and J is TRBJ1-2; 8 bases are a match to TRBD1. This CDR3 is built from 13 residues. Germline loops: CDR1 GTSNPN, CDR2 SVGIG (reference sequence). Unmatched junction bases numbered 2, after V lost 2 bases and J lost 3 bases. The CDR3 spells CAWSLTGDYGYTF. Incomplete CDR3 DNA: TGTGCCTGGAGTTTGACAGGGGACTATGGC.

Concerning this clone itself: The CDR3 end falls 3 residues outside the read, so it is completed with the germline J gene. The chain carries TRBV7-2 and TRBJ1-5, with 10 bases that match TRBD1. V was clipped by 6 bases and J by 2 bases; unmatched bases: 4. This CDR3 has 15 amino acids. Germline V gene lookup returns CDR1 SGHTA and CDR2 FQGNSA. The part of the CDR3 DNA that was read is TGTGCCAGCAGTTACGGGACAGGGGGCAATCAGCCC. Translating it yields CASSYGTGGNQP. The complete CDR3 reads CASSYGTGGNQPQHF.

Worth noting for this clone: The DNA ends 3 residues before the CDR3 does, and the rest of the CDR3 is filled in from the germline J gene. This sequence joins TRBV30 and TRBJ1-1; 7 positions agree with TRBD1. Germline CDR1 reads GTSNPN; CDR2 reads SVGIG (reference sequence). V lost 5 bases, J lost 1 base, and 10 bases stayed unmatched. CDR3 length equals 15 residues. The CDR3 sequence: CAWDPGQGGNTEAFF. Partial CDR3 DNA: TGTGCCTGGGACCCAGGGCAGGGGGGGAACACTGAA.

This clone was counted a few times. From the germline J gene comes the end of the CDR3, since the read stops 3 residues before it. The chain has TRBV7-3 and TRBJ1-2, with D possibly being TRBD1 (6 bases). The CDR3 is made up of 15 amino acids. Germline V gene sequence: CDR1 SGHTA, CDR2 FQGTGA. V dropped 5 bases and J dropped 6 bases, with 19 bases sitting between them. The CDR3 DNA, read in part, is TGTGCCAGCAGCCTTGCATTGGGGGCGCGTAATGGC. Encoded protein: CASSLALGARNG. In full, the CDR3 is CASSLALGARNGYTF.

About this clone: With the read ending 3 residues before the CDR3 end, the germline J gene is used to fill in that end. This chain connects TRBV2 to TRBJ2-1; D unresolved. The germline CDR1 and CDR2 sequences are SNHLY and FYNNEI. The CDR3 is 12 amino acids. Deletions cut 9 bases from V and 9 bases from J, with 15 bases between. The CDR3 loop is CASRVFTSEQFF. The covered CDR3 bases are TGTGCCAGTAGGGTCTTCACCAGTGAG.

The sample holds a few counts of this clone. The DNA ends 3 residues before the CDR3 does, and the rest of the CDR3 is filled in from the germline J gene. The chain has TRBV18 and TRBJ1-2, with D maybe TRBD1 (5 bases). V lost 3 bases and J lost 2, with 10 bases in between. Germline V gene lookup returns CDR1 KGHSH and CDR2 LQKENI. The CDR3 spans 14 residues. CDR3 residues: CASSPQEGNYGYTF. The covered CDR3 bases are TGTGCCAGCTCACCTCAGGAGGGGAACTATGGC.

Concerning this clone: Read data end 3 residues before the CDR3 end; the end is taken from the germline J gene. The chain has TRBV19 and TRBJ2-3; D is uncertain. Germline lookup yields CDR1 LNHDA and CDR2 SQIVND (reference sequence). The V end was cut by 4 bases, the J end by 2 bases, with 7 bases between. CDR3 length: 13 amino acids. The CDR3 protein is CASSTVHTDTQYF. The sequenced part of the CDR3 DNA is TGTGCCAGTAGTACGGTCCACACAGATACG.